This entry is about one T cell receptor (beta chain). A read error may account for a junction end that differs from germline. The table came from immunoSEQ multiplex PCR; TCRdb's copy has only in-frame clones and leaves some out. The data hold roughly 150,000 clones, with approximately 88% observed a single time. This entry is derived from a study of blood T cell repertoires in COVID-19. Study background: The United States, Italy and Spain were the sources of the acute and convalescent COVID-19 samples.

Germline lookup yields CDR1 SGHNT and CDR2 YENEEA. This CDR3 region has 14 residues. Sequenced: PBMCs or T cells enriched from blood (not recorded which). The TCR was taken from a man between 65 and 79 years old who had been exposed to COVID-19. This chain connects TRBV11-3 to TRBJ2-7; no clear D. The CDR3 DNA is TGTGCCAGCAGCTTAAACCAGGCCCATAACGAACAGTACTTC. Protein product: CASSLNQAHNEQYF.